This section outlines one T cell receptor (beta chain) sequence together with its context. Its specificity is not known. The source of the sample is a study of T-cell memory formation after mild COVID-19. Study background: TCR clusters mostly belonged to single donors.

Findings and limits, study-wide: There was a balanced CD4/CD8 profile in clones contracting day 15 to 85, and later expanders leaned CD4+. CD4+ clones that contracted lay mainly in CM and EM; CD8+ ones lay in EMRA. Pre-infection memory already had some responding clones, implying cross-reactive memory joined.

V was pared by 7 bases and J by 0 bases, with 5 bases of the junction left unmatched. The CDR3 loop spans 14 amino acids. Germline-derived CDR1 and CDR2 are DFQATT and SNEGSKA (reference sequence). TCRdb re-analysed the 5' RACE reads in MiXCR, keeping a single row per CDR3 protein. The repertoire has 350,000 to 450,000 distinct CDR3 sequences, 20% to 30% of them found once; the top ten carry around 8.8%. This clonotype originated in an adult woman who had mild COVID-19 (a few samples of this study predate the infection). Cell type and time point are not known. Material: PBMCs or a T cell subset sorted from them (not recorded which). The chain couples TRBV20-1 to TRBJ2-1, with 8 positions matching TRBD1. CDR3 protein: CSVTDRASYNEQFF. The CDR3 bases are TGCAGTGTTACGGACAGGGCCTCCTACAATGAGCAGTTCTTC.